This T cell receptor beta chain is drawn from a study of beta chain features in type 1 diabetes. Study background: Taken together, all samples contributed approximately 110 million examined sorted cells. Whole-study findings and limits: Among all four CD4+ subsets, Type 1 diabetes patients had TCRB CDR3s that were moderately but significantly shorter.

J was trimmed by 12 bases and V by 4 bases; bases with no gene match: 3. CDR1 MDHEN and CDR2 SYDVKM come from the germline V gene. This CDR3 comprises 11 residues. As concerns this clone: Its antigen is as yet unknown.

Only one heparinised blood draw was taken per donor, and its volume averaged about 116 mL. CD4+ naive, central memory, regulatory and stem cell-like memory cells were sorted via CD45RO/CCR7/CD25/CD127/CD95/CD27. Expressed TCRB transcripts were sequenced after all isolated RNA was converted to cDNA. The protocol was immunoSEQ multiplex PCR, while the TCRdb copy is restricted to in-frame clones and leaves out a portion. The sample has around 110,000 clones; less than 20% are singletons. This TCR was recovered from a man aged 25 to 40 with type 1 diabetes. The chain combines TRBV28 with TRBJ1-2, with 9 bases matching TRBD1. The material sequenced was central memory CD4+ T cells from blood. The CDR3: CASSSGQGHTF. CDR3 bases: TGTGCCAGCAGTTCGGGACAGGGCCACACCTTC.